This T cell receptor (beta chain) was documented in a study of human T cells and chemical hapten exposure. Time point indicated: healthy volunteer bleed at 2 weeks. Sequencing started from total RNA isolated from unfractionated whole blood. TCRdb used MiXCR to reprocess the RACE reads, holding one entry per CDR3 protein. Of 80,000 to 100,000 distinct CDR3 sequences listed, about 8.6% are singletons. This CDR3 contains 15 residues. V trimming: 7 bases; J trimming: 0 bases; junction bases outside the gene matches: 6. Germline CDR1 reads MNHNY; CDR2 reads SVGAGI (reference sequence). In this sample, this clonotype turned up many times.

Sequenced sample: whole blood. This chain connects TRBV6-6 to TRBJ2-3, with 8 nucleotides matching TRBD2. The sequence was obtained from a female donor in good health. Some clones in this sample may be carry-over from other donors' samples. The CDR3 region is CASTRLAPSTDTQYF. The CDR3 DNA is TGTGCCAGCACCAGACTAGCGCCTAGCACAGATACGCAGTATTTT.